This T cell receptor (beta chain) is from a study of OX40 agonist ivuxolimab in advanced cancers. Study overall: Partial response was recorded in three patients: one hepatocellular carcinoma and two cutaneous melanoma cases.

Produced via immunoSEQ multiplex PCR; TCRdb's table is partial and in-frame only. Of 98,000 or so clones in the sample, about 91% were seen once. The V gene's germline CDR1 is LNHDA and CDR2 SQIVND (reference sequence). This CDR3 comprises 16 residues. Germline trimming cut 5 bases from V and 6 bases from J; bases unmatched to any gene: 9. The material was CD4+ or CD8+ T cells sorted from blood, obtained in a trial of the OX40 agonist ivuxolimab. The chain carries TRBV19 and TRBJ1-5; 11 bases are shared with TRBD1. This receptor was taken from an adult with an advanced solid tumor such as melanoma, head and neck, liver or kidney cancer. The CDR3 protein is CASSSHGQGAGQPQHF. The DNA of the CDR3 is TGTGCCAGTAGTTCTCACGGACAGGGGGCAGGTCAGCCCCAGCATTTT.